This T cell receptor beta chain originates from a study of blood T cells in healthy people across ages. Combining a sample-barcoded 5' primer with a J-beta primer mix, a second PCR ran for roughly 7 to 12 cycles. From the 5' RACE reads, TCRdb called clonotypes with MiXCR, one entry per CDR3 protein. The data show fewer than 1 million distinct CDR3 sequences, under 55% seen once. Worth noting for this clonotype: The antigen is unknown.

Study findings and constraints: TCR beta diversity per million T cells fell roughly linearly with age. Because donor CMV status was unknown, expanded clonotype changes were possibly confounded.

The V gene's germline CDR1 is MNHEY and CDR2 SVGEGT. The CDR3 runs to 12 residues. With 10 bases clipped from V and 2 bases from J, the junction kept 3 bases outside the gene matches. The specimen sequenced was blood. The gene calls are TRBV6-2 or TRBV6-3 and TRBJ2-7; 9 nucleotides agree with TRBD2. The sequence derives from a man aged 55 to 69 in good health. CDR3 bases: TGTGCCACGCGGGGGGGAGCCTACGAGCAGTACTTC. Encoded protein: CATRGGAYEQYF.